Listed below are T cell receptor beta chains from one sample, sequenced in a study of T cell responses to AZD1222 COVID-19 vaccine. Here immunoSEQ multiplex PCR was the method, and the copy in TCRdb shows in-frame clones only, minus some. The repertoire includes 130,000 or so clones, approximately 94% of them detected once, and 6.6% sits in the top ten. Source: peripheral blood, taken on day 0 of AZD1222 vaccination. Every receptor here comes from an adult in good health. Both conserved end residues are part of each CDR3. The D gene is left open where the match is weak. The size field is filled for only some rows; it gives once, few, many or a size class.

J gene | CDR3 length | D gene | V gene | clone size | CDR3 protein | CDR3 DNA
TRBJ1-5 | 16 | TRBD1 | TRBV28 | once | CASSLLRGISNQPQHF | TGTGCCAGCAGTTTACTCAGGGGGATTAGCAATCAGCCCCAGCATTTT
TRBJ1-1 | 12 | . | TRBV2 | . | CASSLGPTEAFF | TGTGCCAGCAGTCTGGGCCCGACTGAAGCTTTCTTT
TRBJ2-7 | 13 | TRBD1 | TRBV29-1 | . | CSVRTGSSYEQYF | TGCAGCGTTAGGACAGGATCATCCTACGAGCAGTACTTC
TRBJ1-6 | 12 | . | TRBV12-3/TRBV12-4 | . | CASSFRYSPLHF | TGTGCCAGCAGTTTCCGCTATTCACCCCTCCACTTT
TRBJ2-3 | 16 | TRBD2 | TRBV2 | . | CASSYPPSGSTDTQYF | TGTGCCAGCAGCTACCCCCCTAGCGGTAGCACAGATACGCAGTATTTT
TRBJ1-6 | 15 | . | TRBV7-9 | . | CASSLGRGGNSPLHF | TGTGCCAGCAGCTTAGGGAGGGGCGGCAATTCACCCCTCCACTTT
TRBJ2-6 | 16 | TRBD1 | TRBV19 | . | CASSIQDRAGANVLTF | TGTGCCAGTAGTATACAGGACAGGGCTGGGGCCAACGTCCTGACTTTC
TRBJ2-5 | 15 | . | TRBV9 | . | CASSVMGGDSETQYF | TGTGCCAGCAGCGTAATGGGGGGAGATTCAGAGACCCAGTACTTC
TRBJ1-2 | 16 | TRBD1 | TRBV7-9 | . | CASSYPATGGKGGYTF | TGTGCCAGCAGCTACCCTGCGACAGGGGGAAAAGGTGGCTACACCTTC
TRBJ1-1 | 12 | . | TRBV5-6 | . | CASSMAYTEAFF | TGTGCCAGCAGCATGGCGTACACTGAAGCTTTCTTT
TRBJ2-7 | 15 | TRBD2 | TRBV6-5 | few | CASSYSPSGGYEQYF | TGTGCCAGCAGTTACTCCCCTAGCGGGGGGTACGAGCAGTACTTC
TRBJ1-2 | 16 | . | TRBV2 | . | CASSPLRGVSGYGYTF | TGTGCCAGCAGTCCGCTCAGGGGCGTATCGGGCTATGGCTACACCTTC
TRBJ1-4 | 14 | . | TRBV3-1/TRBV3-2 | once | CASSQNRDNEKLFF | TGTGCCAGCAGCCAAAATAGGGATAATGAAAAACTGTTTTTT
TRBJ1-2 | 12 | . | TRBV10-3 | . | CAISEGGYGYTF | TGTGCCATCAGCGAGGGGGGCTATGGCTACACCTTC
TRBJ2-7 | 13 | . | TRBV19 | . | CASSKTGLYEQYF | TGTGCCAGTAGTAAGACGGGGCTCTACGAGCAGTACTTC
TRBJ1-5 | 14 | . | TRBV28 | . | CASIPSGAGQPQHF | TGTGCCAGCATCCCCTCGGGGGCCGGTCAGCCCCAGCATTTT
TRBJ2-3 | 15 | . | TRBV4-2 | . | CASSPPGGLRDTQYF | TGTGCCAGCAGCCCCCCGGGCGGGTTACGAGATACGCAGTATTTT
TRBJ1-2 | 15 | TRBD1 | TRBV28 | . | CASSLSGAGGFGYTF | TGTGCCAGCAGTTTAAGCGGCGCAGGGGGGTTCGGCTACACCTTC
TRBJ2-7 | 17 | TRBD2 | TRBV4-1 | . | CASSQDNWPGRAYEQYF | TGCGCCAGCAGCCAAGATAATTGGCCCGGGAGGGCCTACGAGCAGTACTTC
TRBJ2-7 | 14 | . | TRBV27 | . | CASSFKAGGYEQYF | TGTGCCAGCAGTTTTAAGGCGGGCGGATACGAGCAGTACTTC
TRBJ1-1 | 18 | . | TRBV3-1/TRBV3-2 | . | CASSRLICGGRGNTEAFF | TGTGCCAGCAGCCGACTCATATGCGGGGGACGAGGGAACACTGAAGCTTTCTTT
TRBJ2-2 | 13 | . | TRBV11-3 | . | CASSPGNAGELFF | TGTGCCAGCAGCCCAGGGAACGCCGGGGAGCTGTTTTTT
TRBJ2-5 | 17 | . | TRBV25-1 | once | CASSELAVEAGQETQYF | TGTGCCAGCAGTGAATTAGCGGTAGAGGCGGGGCAAGAGACCCAGTACTTC
TRBJ2-1 | 13 | . | TRBV12-3/TRBV12-4 | . | CASSHSGADEQFF | TGTGCCAGCAGTCACTCGGGAGCAGATGAGCAGTTCTTC
TRBJ2-1 | 16 | TRBD1 | TRBV7-9 | . | CASSLGDRGFSNEQFF | TGTGCCAGCAGCTTAGGGGACAGGGGGTTTTCGAATGAGCAGTTCTTC
TRBJ1-2 | 13 | TRBD1 | TRBV3-1/TRBV3-2 | . | CASSQRDRGGYTF | TGTGCCAGCAGCCAAAGGGACAGAGGTGGCTACACCTTC
TRBJ1-2 | 13 | . | TRBV12-3/TRBV12-4 | . | CASTLSPGSGYTF | TGTGCCAGCACCCTATCCCCGGGGTCTGGCTACACCTTC
TRBJ1-2 | 13 | . | TRBV19 | once | CASSIGGSYGYTF | TGTGCCAGTAGTATAGGGGGCAGCTATGGCTACACCTTC